The 12 T cell receptor beta chains presented below share a single source sample, sequenced in a study of T cell responses to AZD1222 COVID-19 vaccine. Measured with immunoSEQ multiplex PCR; TCRdb has only the in-frame clones, and not every one. The sample shows about 83,000 clones, roughly 90% of them seen only once. The material was peripheral blood, obtained on day 0 of MenACWY control vaccination. Source of these receptors: an adult in good health.

This chain uses TRBV18 with TRBJ2-1; 8 positions agree with TRBD1. V trimming: 1 base; J trimming: 9 bases; junction bases outside the gene matches: 8. The CDR3 loop spans 15 amino acids. Germline V gives CDR1 KGHSH, CDR2 LQKENI. Here the CDR3 reads CASSPLGQGEAEQFF. In DNA form, the CDR3 reads TGTGCCAGCTCACCACTTGGACAGGGAGAGGCTGAGCAGTTCTTC.

V usage is TRBV4-3 and J usage is TRBJ1-1, with a tentative D call TRBD1 (6 bases). The CDR3 spans 16 residues. The germline V gene has CDR1 LGHNA and CDR2 YSLEER. The V end lost 0 bases, the J end lost 6 bases, and 17 bases lay between the germline ends. The CDR3 reads CASSQDFAQGYAEAFF. Here the CDR3 DNA reads TGCGCCAGCAGCCAAGACTTCGCGCAGGGGTACGCTGAAGCTTTCTTT.

A single count supports this clone. The chain joins TRBV28 to TRBJ1-5; D is perhaps TRBD1 (5 bases). In germline, CDR1 is MDHEN, CDR2 SYDVKM. The CDR3 extends over 15 amino acids. Trimming pared 6 bases from V and 0 bases from J, leaving 12 bases between. CDR3 in amino acids: CASSPGGGSNQPQHF. CDR3 nucleotides: TGTGCCAGCAGCCCCGGGGGGGGTAGCAATCAGCCCCAGCATTTT.

V gene TRBV18 combines with J gene TRBJ1-6, with D possibly matching TRBD1 (5 bases). There are 15 residues in the CDR3. Deletions cut 6 bases from V and 7 bases from J, with 16 bases between. The germline gives CDR1 KGHSH, CDR2 LQKENI. The CDR3 loop reads CASSFGENRNSPLHF. The CDR3 DNA reads TGTGCCAGCTCCTTCGGGGAGAACAGGAATTCACCCCTCCACTTT.

The chain uses TRBV11-2 and TRBJ2-3; unclear D gene. This CDR3 is built from 13 residues. Germline CDR1 is SGHAT and CDR2 is FQNNGV. Trimming removed 7 bases at V and 1 base at J, with 9 bases between. The CDR3 DNA reads as TGTGCCAGCACCATCGGCGGCACAGATACGCAGTATTTT. Its protein is CASTIGGTDTQYF.

Concerning this clone: A far larger clone lies a single base away; this is likely a read error. The rearrangement uses TRBV10-2 and TRBJ1-1; tentative D call: TRBD1 (6 bases). Germline V lookup: CDR1 WSHSY, CDR2 SAAADI. V was pared by 7 bases and J by 4 bases, with 10 bases between. The CDR3 has 12 amino acids. CDR3 nucleotide sequence: TGCGCCAGCACCCAGGGGTTCACTGAAGCTTTCTTT. Its translation is CASTQGFTEAFF.

The CDR3 coding sequence is TGCAGTGCTAGTAGGACGGACTATGGGGAGACCCAGTACTTC. Its translation is CSASRTDYGETQYF. The chain recombines TRBV20-1 with TRBJ2-5, with a weak D call TRBD2 (6 bases). Germline V gene data show CDR1 as DFQATT and CDR2 as SNEGSKA (reference sequence). Trimming removed 3 bases at V and 5 bases at J, with 16 bases between. This CDR3 has 14 residues.

This clone was recorded once. An end of the junction differs from the germline gene, which may be a read error. The V and J genes are TRBV14 and TRBJ2-7, with unresolved D. CDR1 and CDR2 (germline): SGHDN, FVKESK. The CDR3 covers 14 residues. The CDR3 sequence: CASSQDWTSHEQYF. CDR3 nucleotides: TGTGCCAGCAGCCAAGATTGGACCTCCCACGAGCAGTACTTC.

The chain recombines TRBV3-1 (or the pseudogene TRBV3-2) with TRBJ2-3; D is perhaps TRBD1 or TRBD2 (6 bases each). Trimming removed 2 bases from V and 0 bases from J, with 12 bases in between. Germline lookup yields CDR1 LGHDT and CDR2 YNNKEL (reference sequence). This CDR3 spans 16 amino acids. The CDR3 DNA reads as TGTGCCAGCAGCCAATGGATCGGGGGCAGCACAGATACGCAGTATTTT. Residues: CASSQWIGGSTDTQYF.

In nucleotides, the CDR3 is TGTGCCAGCTCACCTGTATTTTTGCAGCGGGAGGTTAATGTTGAGCAGTTCTTC. Its protein is CASSPVFLQREVNVEQFF. The chain employs TRBV18 and TRBJ2-1; 9 nucleotides agree with TRBD2. CDR1 and CDR2 (germline): KGHSH, LQKENI. The CDR3 contains 18 residues. The J segment lost 9 bases and the V segment lost 3 bases, leaving 18 bases of the junction unmatched.

The genes are TRBV7-2 and TRBJ2-5, with TRBD2 identical over 7 bases. The germline gives CDR1 SGHTA, CDR2 FQGNSA. The CDR3 loop spans 15 amino acids. V was clipped by 5 bases and J by 2 bases; unmatched bases: 8. CDR3 nucleotides: TGTGCCAGCAGCCTAAGGGCTAGCGGACAAGAGACCCAGTACTTC. Translated: CASSLRASGQETQYF.

V is TRBV19 and J is TRBJ1-1, with a possible D match to TRBD1 (6 bases). Trimming left V 1 base short and J 12 bases short, with 18 bases between. The CDR3 runs 14 residues. Germline loops: CDR1 LNHDA, CDR2 SQIVND (reference sequence). CDR3 DNA: TGTGCCAGTAGTATAGTTTGGGGGGCAATGGAGACTTTCTTT. It translates to CASSIVWGAMETFF. Using reference TRBV19 and TRBJ1-1 for the parts outside the CDR3, the full variable domain is DGGITQSPKYLFRKEGQNVTLSCEQNLNHDAMYWYRQDPGQGLRLIYYSQIVNDFQKGDIAEGYSVSREKKESFPLTVTSAQKNPTAFYLCASSIVWGAMETFFGQGTRLTVV.